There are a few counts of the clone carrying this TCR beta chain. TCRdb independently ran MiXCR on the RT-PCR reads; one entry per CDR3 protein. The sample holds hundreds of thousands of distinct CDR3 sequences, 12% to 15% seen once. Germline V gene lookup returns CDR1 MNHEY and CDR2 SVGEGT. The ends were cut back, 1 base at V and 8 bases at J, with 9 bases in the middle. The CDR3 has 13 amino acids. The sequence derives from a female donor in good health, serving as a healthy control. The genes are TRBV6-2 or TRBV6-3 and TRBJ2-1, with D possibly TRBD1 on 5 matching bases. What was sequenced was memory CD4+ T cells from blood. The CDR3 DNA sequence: TGTGCCAGCAGTTACTGGCAGGGCGATGAGCAGTTCTTC. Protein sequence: CASSYWQGDEQFF.